These 13 T cell receptor beta chains share one sample of origin, sequenced in a study of T cells in Graves' hyperthyroidism and ophthalmopathy (dated by TCRdb to the late 2010s). Receptor amplification or capture employed multiplex PCR. TCRdb shows the sequencer as Illumina HiSeq 2000. Amplification of TCR beta CDR3 regions was carried out from RNA transcripts. For the first round of RT-PCR on the TCR CDR3, the HTBI primer set was used together with the Qiagen OneStep RT-PCR kit. The public reads were reprocessed in TCRdb via fastp at Q25 and MiXCR, keeping in-frame beta chains. Each entry merges the rows of one CDR3 protein and shows their most common DNA and genes. The sample has approximately 600,000 distinct CDR3 sequences on record, 12% to 15% of them singletons. Roughly 7% of the sample lies in the top ten. Input material: blood. These receptors came from a young woman with Graves' ophthalmopathy.

In its sample, this clonotype was seen many times. The rearrangement links TRBV20-1 to TRBJ2-1; 13 bases line up with TRBD2. Germline CDR1 is DFQATT and CDR2 is SNEGSKA (reference sequence). This CDR3 contains 15 residues. V lost 4 bases, J lost 5 bases, and 5 bases stayed unmatched. CDR3 protein: CSAIPTSGRNNEQFF. The CDR3 DNA follows: TGCAGTGCTATTCCGACTAGCGGGAGGAACAATGAGCAGTTCTTC.

This chain uses TRBV6-1 with TRBJ1-5; TRBD1 matches 10 bases. CDR3 length equals 18 residues. Germline-derived CDR1 and CDR2 are MNHNS and SASEGT. The V gene end was trimmed by 5 bases and the J gene end by 2 bases; junction bases not matched to a gene: 12. Written as DNA, the CDR3 is TGTGCCAGCAGTAAACTAGGACAGGGGGGTTTAGGCAATCAGCCCCAGCATTTT. The encoded protein is CASSKLGQGGLGNQPQHF.

Many counts were recorded for this clonotype. V and J are TRBV27 and TRBJ2-1, with 16 bases that match TRBD2. Germline CDR1 is MNHEY and CDR2 is SMNVEV (reference sequence). The trim removed 5 bases at V and 7 bases at J, leaving 11 bases unmatched. This CDR3 spans 18 amino acids. The CDR3 region has the DNA TGTGCCAGCAGTCAACAGGGACTAGCGGGAGGGCCGGGGAATGAGCAGTTCTTC. Protein product: CASSQQGLAGGPGNEQFF.

In its sample, this clonotype was seen many times. This chain uses TRBV28 with TRBJ1-2; D is perhaps TRBD1 (5 bases). The V and J ends lost 3 bases and 9 bases respectively, with 14 bases between them. In germline, CDR1 is MDHEN, CDR2 SYDVKM. CDR3 length: 13 amino acids. The CDR3 loop is CASSLFLGDRYTF. The CDR3 region has the DNA TGTGCCAGCAGTTTGTTTTTGGGGGATCGCTACACCTTC.

This clonotype was found many times. This chain connects TRBV29-1 to TRBJ1-3; the D gene is possibly TRBD1 (6 bases). CDR1 and CDR2 from the germline V gene are SQVTM and ANQGSEA. CDR3 length: 17 amino acids. Trimming removed 3 bases at V and 0 bases at J, with 18 bases between. The CDR3 coding sequence is TGCAGCGTTGATGTTGGACACAGGGTAAACTCTGGAAACACCATATATTTT. Translation: CSVDVGHRVNSGNTIYF.

This clonotype was found many times. The chain recombines TRBV27 with TRBJ2-7; 7 positions agree with TRBD2. J gave up 4 bases and V 3 bases, and 6 bases lay outside the gene matches. Germline CDR1 MNHEY, CDR2 SMNVEV (reference sequence). The CDR3 covers 14 residues. CDR3 loop: CASSFSSGPYEQYF. In nucleotides, the CDR3 is TGTGCCAGCAGTTTTTCTAGCGGACCTTACGAGCAGTACTTC.

This clonotype has a count of ten or more. This sequence joins TRBV11-2 and TRBJ2-5; D may be TRBD1 (6 bases). V lost 2 bases to trimming and J lost 8 bases, with 18 bases between them. Germline CDR1 reads SGHAT; CDR2 reads FQNNGV. The length of the CDR3 is 15 residues. The CDR3 spells CASSLRDRDIKTQYF. In DNA, the CDR3 is TGTGCCAGCAGCTTAAGGGACCGGGACATAAAAACCCAGTACTTC.

This clonotype was counted many times. J is TRBJ1-1 and V is TRBV6-2 or TRBV6-3; 7 nucleotides agree with TRBD1. The ends lost 2 bases at V and 10 bases at J; junction bases unmatched: 13. CDR1 MNHEY and CDR2 SVGEGT come from the germline V gene. The CDR3 runs to 15 residues. The CDR3 sequence: CASSYRDRARGSAFF. As DNA, the CDR3 is TGTGCCAGCAGTTACCGAGACAGGGCGCGAGGTTCAGCTTTCTTT.

As concerns this clonotype: Given a much more abundant clone one base away, this may be a read error. This chain links TRBV12-3 or TRBV12-4 with TRBJ2-5; D gene ambiguous. CDR3 size: 12 residues. With 6 bases removed from V and 5 bases from J, the gap between germline ends came to 10 bases. Here the CDR3 DNA reads TGTGCCAGCAGCGTGGTACTGGAGACCCAGTACTTC. Translated: CASSVVLETQYF.

There are many counts of this clonotype. The rearrangement uses TRBV29-1 and TRBJ2-2; weak D call: TRBD1 (5 bases). The J call may not be correct, given that the DNA end is closer to TRBJ1-1. This CDR3 comprises 12 residues. Per the germline V gene, CDR1 is SQVTM and CDR2 is ANQGSEA. DNA for the CDR3: TGCAGCGCTGAGGGGAAGGAGTGGGGAGCTTTCTTT. It specifies CSAEGKEWGAFF.

This clonotype was seen at least ten times. The chain couples TRBV28 to TRBJ1-1; D not certain. The CDR3 loop spans 15 amino acids. Germline CDR1 reads MDHEN; CDR2 reads SYDVKM. V was trimmed by 1 base and J by 6 bases, leaving 15 bases between them. The CDR3 here is CASSLLGPLFPEAFF. The CDR3 DNA reads as TGTGCCAGCAGTTTATTGGGCCCTCTATTTCCTGAAGCTTTCTTT. Full variable domain (outside the CDR3, taken from reference TRBV28 and TRBJ1-1): DVKVTQSSRYLVKRTGEKVFLECVQDMDHENMFWYRQDPGLGLRLIYFSYDVKMKEKGDIPEGYSVSREKKERFSLILESASTNQTSMYLCASSLLGPLFPEAFFGQGTRLTVV.

Ten or more counts support this clonotype. The rearrangement joins TRBV12-3 or TRBV12-4 to TRBJ2-2; D is possibly TRBD1 (5 bases). Trimming took 5 bases from V and 3 from J, leaving 19 bases between them. The CDR3 is 17 amino acids. The CDR3, as DNA: TGTGCCAGCAGTCGCCCGGGCAGGGCAACGGACACCGGGGAGCTGTTTTTT. Its protein product is CASSRPGRATDTGELFF.

Regarding this clonotype: A much larger clone differs from this one at a single base, so this may be a read error. This chain links TRBV7-2 with TRBJ2-3, with D possibly called TRBD1 or TRBD2 (6 bases each). Germline V gene data show CDR1 as SGHTA and CDR2 as FQGNSA. This CDR3 is built from 15 residues. The CDR3 DNA reads TGTGCCGGCAGCGGGCTCAGGGGAAGCACAGATACGCAGTATTTT. Translation: CAGSGLRGSTDTQYF.